Sequencing of this T cell receptor beta chain was carried out in a study of T cells in Graves' hyperthyroidism and ophthalmopathy. Germline CDR1 MNHNS, CDR2 SASEGT. The J segment lost 3 bases and the V segment lost 8 bases, leaving 9 bases of the junction unmatched. The length of the CDR3 is 15 residues. TCR beta CDR3 regions were amplified from RNA. First-round RT-PCR with HTBI primers amplified the TCR CDR3 region. TCRdb analysed the multiplex PCR reads with MiXCR anew, one entry per CDR3 protein. The table lists 250,000 to 300,000 distinct CDR3 sequences, roughly 15% of them singletons. In its sample, this clonotype was seen many times. Antigen: not known. Whole-study findings and limits: Most expanded thyroid clonotypes above 0.001 recurred in blood. By a 13 V-J model, ophthalmopathy was set apart from stable hyperthyroidism.

Sequenced sample: blood. The gene calls are TRBV6-1 and TRBJ2-7; 11 positions match TRBD2. The receptor comes from a middle-aged woman with Graves' hyperthyroidism. The CDR3 loop is CASRLLAGGLYEQYF. The CDR3 bases are TGTGCCAGCCGGCTCCTAGCGGGAGGTCTCTACGAGCAGTACTTC.